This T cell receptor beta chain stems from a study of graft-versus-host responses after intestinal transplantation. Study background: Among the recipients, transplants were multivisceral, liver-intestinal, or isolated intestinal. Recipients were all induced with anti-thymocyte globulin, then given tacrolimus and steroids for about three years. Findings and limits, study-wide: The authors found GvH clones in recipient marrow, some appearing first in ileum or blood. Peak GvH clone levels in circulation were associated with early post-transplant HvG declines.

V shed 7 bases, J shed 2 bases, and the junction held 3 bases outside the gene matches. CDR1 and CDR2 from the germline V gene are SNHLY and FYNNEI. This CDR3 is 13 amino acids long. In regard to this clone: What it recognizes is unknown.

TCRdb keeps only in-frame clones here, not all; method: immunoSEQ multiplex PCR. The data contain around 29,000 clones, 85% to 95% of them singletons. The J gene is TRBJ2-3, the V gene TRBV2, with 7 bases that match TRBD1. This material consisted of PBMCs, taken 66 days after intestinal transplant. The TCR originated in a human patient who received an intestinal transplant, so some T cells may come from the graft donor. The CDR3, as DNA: TGTGCCAGCACAGGGGGAATCACAGATACGCAGTATTTT. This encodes CASTGGITDTQYF.